The 7 T cell receptor beta chains listed next were all sequenced from one sample in a study of T cell responses to AZD1222 COVID-19 vaccine. The method was immunoSEQ multiplex PCR; TCRdb's version includes in-frame clones alone and lacks a portion of them. The table includes more than 250,000 clones, more than 80% detected once. The sequencing here drew on peripheral blood, taken on day 0 of AZD1222 vaccination. The receptor set was obtained from an adult in good health.

This sequence joins TRBV5-4 and TRBJ2-2, with no clear D. Germline values: CDR1 SGHNT, CDR2 YYREEE (reference sequence). This CDR3 comprises 14 residues. The V end was cut by 1 base, the J end by 6 bases, with 10 bases between. The CDR3, as DNA: TGTGCCAGCAGCTTGCCGACCGTAGCCGGGGAGCTGTTTTTT. Translated, it gives CASSLPTVAGELFF.

The gene calls are TRBV7-2 and TRBJ1-5, with unresolved D. The CDR3 contains 13 residues. Germline CDR1 is SGHTA and CDR2 is FQGNSA. With 5 bases removed from V and 9 bases from J, the gap between germline ends came to 14 bases. The CDR3 DNA follows: TGTGCCAGCAGCCCCTCGACTAAGGGGCCCCAGCATTTT. Its translation: CASSPSTKGPQHF.

The chain uses TRBV6-5 and TRBJ1-5; the D is unclear. Trimming took off 3 bases at V and 1 base at J, with 7 bases between the two ends. Germline lookup yields CDR1 MNHEY and CDR2 SVGAGI. The CDR3 length is 14 residues. CDR3 sequence (DNA): TGTGCCAGCAGTTATTCCGGGAGCAATCAGCCCCAGCATTTT. It specifies CASSYSGSNQPQHF.

V usage is TRBV28 and J usage is TRBJ1-5, with D perhaps matching TRBD1 (6 bases). V was pared by 6 bases and J by 3 bases, with 12 bases between. Germline CDR1 and CDR2: MDHEN and SYDVKM. CDR3 length: 14 amino acids. The CDR3 nucleotides are TGTGCCAGCAGGAGGGGGACCGCCAATCAGCCCCAGCATTTT. Amino acid sequence: CASRRGTANQPQHF.

Of note for this clone: Other DNA sequences from this sample encode an identical CDR3 as well. The chain uses TRBV7-9 and TRBJ2-2; D ambiguous. This CDR3 has 11 amino acids. With 3 bases removed from V and 5 bases from J, the gap between germline ends came to 1 base. In germline, CDR1 is SEHNR, CDR2 FQNEAQ (reference sequence). This CDR3 reads CASSFTGELFF. CDR3 bases: TGTGCCAGCAGCTTTACCGGGGAGCTGTTTTTT.

The V and J genes are TRBV4-3 and TRBJ1-5; no clear D. The CDR3 contains 14 residues. Trimming cost V 1 base and J 6 bases, with 10 bases left between them. The germline V gene has CDR1 LGHNA and CDR2 YSLEER. The chain's CDR3 is CASSQVTGGQPQHF. The CDR3, as DNA: TGCGCCAGCAGCCAAGTGACGGGAGGTCAGCCCCAGCATTTT.

A single count supports this clone. The CDR3 here is CASSELYEQYF. The CDR3 DNA is TGTGCCAGCAGTGAACTCTACGAGCAGTACTTC. The V gene is TRBV2, the J gene TRBJ2-7, with D unclear. Looked up from germline, CDR1 is SNHLY and CDR2 is FYNNEI. V lost 2 bases and J 3 bases, leaving 2 bases between the germline ends. The CDR3 spans 11 residues.